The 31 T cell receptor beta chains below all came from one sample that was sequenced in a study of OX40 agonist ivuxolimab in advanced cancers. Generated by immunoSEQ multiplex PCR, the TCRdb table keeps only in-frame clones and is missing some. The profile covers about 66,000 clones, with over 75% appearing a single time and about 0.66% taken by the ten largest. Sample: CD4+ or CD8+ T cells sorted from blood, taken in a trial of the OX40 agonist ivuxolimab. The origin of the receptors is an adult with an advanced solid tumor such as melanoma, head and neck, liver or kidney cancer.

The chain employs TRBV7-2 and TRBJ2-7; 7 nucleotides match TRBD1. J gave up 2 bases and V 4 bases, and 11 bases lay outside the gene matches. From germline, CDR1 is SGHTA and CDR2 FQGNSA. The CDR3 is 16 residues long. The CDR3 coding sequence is TGTGCCAGCAGCTCAGGTCAGAGGACAGGAGCCTACGAGCAGTACTTC. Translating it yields CASSSGQRTGAYEQYF.

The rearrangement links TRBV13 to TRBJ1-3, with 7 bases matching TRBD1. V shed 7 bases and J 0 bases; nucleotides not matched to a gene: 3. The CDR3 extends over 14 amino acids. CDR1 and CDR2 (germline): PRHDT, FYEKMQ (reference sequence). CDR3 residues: CASTRDSSGNTIYF. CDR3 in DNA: TGTGCCAGCACCCGGGACAGCTCTGGAAACACCATATATTTT.

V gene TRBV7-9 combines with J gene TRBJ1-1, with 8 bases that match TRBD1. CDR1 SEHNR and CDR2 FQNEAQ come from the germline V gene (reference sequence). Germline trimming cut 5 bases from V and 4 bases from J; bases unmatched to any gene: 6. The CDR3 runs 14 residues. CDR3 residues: CASSKRQGPTEAFF. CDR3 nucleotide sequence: TGTGCCAGCAGCAAGAGACAGGGGCCCACTGAAGCTTTCTTT.

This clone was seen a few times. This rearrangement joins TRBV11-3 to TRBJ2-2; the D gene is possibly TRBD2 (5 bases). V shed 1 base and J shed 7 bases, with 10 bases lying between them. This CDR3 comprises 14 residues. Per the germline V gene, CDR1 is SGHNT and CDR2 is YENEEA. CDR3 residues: CASSLGGVGGELFF. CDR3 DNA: TGTGCCAGCAGCTTAGGGGGAGTCGGCGGGGAGCTGTTTTTT.

CDR3 nucleotide sequence: TGTGCCAGCAGCCCTACCTCTGGGTCAATAATCTATAGCAATCAGCCCCAGCATTTT. Translation: CASSPTSGSIIYSNQPQHF. The chain carries TRBV5-8 and TRBJ1-5; D gene unclear. Trimming shortened V by 4 bases and J by 0 bases, and 23 bases separated the two germline ends. CDR3 size: 19 residues. The germline gives CDR1 SGHTS, CDR2 YDEGEE.

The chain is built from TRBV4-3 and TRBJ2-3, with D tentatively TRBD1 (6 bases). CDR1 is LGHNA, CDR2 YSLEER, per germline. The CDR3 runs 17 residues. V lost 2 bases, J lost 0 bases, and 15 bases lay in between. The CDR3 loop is CASSQTRGGASTDTQYF. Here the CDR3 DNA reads TGCGCCAGCAGCCAAACCCGTGGGGGCGCGAGCACAGATACGCAGTATTTT.

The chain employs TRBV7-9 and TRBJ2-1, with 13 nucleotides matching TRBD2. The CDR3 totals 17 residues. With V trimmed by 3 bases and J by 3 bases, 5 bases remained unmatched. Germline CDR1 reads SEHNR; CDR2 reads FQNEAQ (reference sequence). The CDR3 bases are TGTGCCAGCAGCTTGACTAGCGGGGGGACCATCTACAATGAGCAGTTCTTC. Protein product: CASSLTSGGTIYNEQFF.

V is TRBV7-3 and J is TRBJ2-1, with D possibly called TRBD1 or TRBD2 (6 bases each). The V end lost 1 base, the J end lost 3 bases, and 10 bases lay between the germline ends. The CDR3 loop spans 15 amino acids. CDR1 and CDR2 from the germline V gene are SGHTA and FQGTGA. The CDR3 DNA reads TGTGCCAGCAGCTTAAGGGGGGCACTCTACAATGAGCAGTTCTTC. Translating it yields CASSLRGALYNEQFF. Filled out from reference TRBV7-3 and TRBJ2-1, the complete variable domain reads GAGVSQTPSNKVTEKGKYVELRCDPISGHTALYWYRQSLGQGPEFLIYFQGTGAADDSGLPNDRFFAVRPEGSVSTLKIQRTERGDSAVYLCASSLRGALYNEQFFGPGTRLTVL.

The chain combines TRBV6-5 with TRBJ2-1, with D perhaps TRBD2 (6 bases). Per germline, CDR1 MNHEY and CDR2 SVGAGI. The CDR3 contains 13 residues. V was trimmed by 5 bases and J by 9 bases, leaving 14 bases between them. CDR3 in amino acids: CASSLAYRGEQFF. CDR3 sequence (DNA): TGTGCCAGCAGTCTAGCGTATAGGGGTGAGCAGTTCTTC.

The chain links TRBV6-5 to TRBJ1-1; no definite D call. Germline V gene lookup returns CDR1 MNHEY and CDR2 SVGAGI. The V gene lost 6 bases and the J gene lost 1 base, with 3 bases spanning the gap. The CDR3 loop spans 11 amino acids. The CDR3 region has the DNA TGTGCCAGCAGCCGGAACACTGAAGCTTTCTTT. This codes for CASSRNTEAFF.

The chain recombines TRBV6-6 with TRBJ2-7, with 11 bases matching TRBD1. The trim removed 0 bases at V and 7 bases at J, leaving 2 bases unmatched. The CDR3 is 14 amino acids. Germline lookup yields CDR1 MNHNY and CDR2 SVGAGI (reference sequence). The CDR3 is CASSYSDRGREQYF. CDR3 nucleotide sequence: TGTGCCAGCAGTTACTCGGACAGGGGGCGAGAGCAGTACTTC.

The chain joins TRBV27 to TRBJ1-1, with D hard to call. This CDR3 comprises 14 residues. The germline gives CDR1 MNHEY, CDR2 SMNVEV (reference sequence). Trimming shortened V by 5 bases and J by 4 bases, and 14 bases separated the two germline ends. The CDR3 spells CASSLQRFGTEAFF. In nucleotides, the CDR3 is TGTGCCAGCAGTCTCCAGAGGTTCGGCACTGAAGCTTTCTTT.

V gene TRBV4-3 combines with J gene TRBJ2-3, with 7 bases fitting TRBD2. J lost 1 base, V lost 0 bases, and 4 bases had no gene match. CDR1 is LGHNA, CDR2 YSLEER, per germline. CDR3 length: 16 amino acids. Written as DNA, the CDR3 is TGCGCCAGCAGCCAAGATCGGAGCGGGGGCACAGATACGCAGTATTTT. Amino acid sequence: CASSQDRSGGTDTQYF.

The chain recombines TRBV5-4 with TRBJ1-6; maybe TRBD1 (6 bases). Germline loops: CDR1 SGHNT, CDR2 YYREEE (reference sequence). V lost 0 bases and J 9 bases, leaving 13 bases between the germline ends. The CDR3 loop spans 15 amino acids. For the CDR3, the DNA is TGTGCCAGCAGCTTGGCCCAGGGGATGGGTTCACCCCTCCACTTT. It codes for CASSLAQGMGSPLHF. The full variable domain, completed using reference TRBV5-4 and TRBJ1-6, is ETGVTQSPTHLIKTRGQQVTLRCSSQSGHNTVSWYQQALGQGPQFIFQYYREEENGRGNFPPRFSGLQFPNYSSELNVNALELDDSALYLCASSLAQGMGSPLHFGNGTRLTVT.

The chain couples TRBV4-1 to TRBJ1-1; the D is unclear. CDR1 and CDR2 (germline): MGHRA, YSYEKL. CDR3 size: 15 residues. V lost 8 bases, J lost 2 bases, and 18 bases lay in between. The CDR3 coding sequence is TGCGCCAGCCGTCCAGGACCCTTTGGAAACACTGAAGCTTTCTTT. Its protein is CASRPGPFGNTEAFF.

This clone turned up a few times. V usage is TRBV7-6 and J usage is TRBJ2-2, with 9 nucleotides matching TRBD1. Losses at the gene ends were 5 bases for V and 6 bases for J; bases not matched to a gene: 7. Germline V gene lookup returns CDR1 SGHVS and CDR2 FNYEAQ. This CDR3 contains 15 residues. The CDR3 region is CASSRGQGGSGELFF. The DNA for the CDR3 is TGTGCCAGCAGCAGGGGACAGGGAGGTTCCGGGGAGCTGTTTTTT.

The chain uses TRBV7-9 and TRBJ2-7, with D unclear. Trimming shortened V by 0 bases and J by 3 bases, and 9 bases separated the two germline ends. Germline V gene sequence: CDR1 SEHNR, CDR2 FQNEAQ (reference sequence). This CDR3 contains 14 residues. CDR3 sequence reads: CASSLAYSYYEQYF. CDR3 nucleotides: TGTGCCAGCAGCTTAGCCTACAGCTACTACGAGCAGTACTTC. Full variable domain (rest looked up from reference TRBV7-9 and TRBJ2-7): DTGVSQNPRHKITKRGQNVTFRCDPISEHNRLYWYRQTLGQGPEFLTYFQNEAQLEKSRLLSDRFSAERPKGSFSTLEIQRTEQGDSAMYLCASSLAYSYYEQYFGPGTRLTVT.

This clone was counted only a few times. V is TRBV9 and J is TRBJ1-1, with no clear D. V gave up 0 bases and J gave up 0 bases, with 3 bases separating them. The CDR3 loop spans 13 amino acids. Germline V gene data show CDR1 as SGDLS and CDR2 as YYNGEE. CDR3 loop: CASSVAVNTEAFF. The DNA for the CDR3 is TGTGCCAGCAGCGTAGCAGTGAACACTGAAGCTTTCTTT.

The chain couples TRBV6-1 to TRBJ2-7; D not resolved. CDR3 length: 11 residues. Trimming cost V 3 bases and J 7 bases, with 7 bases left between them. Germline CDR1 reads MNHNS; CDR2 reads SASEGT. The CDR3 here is CASSEGWEQYF. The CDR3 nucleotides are TGTGCCAGCAGTGAGGGGTGGGAGCAGTACTTC.

The CDR3 loop is CASSLFRTGRTGELFF. The DNA for the CDR3 is TGTGCCAGCAGCTTATTTAGGACAGGGAGGACCGGGGAGCTGTTTTTT. The chain recombines TRBV7-9 with TRBJ2-2, with 8 bases identical to TRBD1. This CDR3 has 16 amino acids. Trimming at V came to 2 bases and at J to 5 bases, leaving 7 bases not matched to a gene. The germline CDR1 and CDR2 sequences are SEHNR and FQNEAQ (reference sequence).

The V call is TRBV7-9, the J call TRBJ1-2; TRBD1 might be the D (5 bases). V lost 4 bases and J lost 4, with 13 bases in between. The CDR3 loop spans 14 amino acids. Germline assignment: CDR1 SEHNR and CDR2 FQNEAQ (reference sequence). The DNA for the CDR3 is TGTGCCAGCAGCTCCTCCGTGGGGGGCTATGGCTACACCTTC. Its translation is CASSSSVGGYGYTF.

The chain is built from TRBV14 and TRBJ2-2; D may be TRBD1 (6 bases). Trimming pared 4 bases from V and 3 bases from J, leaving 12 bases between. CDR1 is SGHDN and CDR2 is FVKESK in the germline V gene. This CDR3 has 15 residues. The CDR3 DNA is TGTGCCAGCAGCCCCCGGGCAGGGGACACCGGGGAGCTGTTTTTT. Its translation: CASSPRAGDTGELFF. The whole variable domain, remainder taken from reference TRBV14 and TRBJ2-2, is EAGVTQFPSHSVIEKGQTVTLRCDPISGHDNLYWYRRVMGKEIKFLLHFVKESKQDESGMPNNRFLAERTGGTYSTLKVQPAELEDSGVYFCASSPRAGDTGELFFGEGSRLTVL.

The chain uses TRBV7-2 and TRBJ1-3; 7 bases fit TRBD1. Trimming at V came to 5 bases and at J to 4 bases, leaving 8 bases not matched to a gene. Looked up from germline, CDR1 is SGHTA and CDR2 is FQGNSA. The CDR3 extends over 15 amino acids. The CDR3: CASSGDRDSGNTIYF. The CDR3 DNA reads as TGTGCCAGCAGCGGAGACCGGGACAGCGGAAACACCATATATTTT.

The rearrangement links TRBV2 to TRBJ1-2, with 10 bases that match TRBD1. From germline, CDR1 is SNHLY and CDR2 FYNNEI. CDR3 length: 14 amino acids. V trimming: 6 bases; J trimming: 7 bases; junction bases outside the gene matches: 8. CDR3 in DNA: TGTGCCAGCAGACCACCGGGACAGGGGTTTGGCTACACCTTC. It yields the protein CASRPPGQGFGYTF.

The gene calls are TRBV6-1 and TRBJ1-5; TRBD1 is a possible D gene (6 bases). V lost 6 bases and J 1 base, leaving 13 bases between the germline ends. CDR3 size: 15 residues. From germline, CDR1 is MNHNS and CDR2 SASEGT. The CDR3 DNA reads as TGTGCCAGCAGGCAGGGGAAAGGAAGCAATCAGCCCCAGCATTTT. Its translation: CASRQGKGSNQPQHF.

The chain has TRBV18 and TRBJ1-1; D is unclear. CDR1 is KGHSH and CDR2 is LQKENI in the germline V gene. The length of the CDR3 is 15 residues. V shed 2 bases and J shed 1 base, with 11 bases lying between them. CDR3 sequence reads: CASSPSADWNTEAFF. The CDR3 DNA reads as TGTGCCAGCTCACCAAGTGCAGACTGGAACACTGAAGCTTTCTTT.

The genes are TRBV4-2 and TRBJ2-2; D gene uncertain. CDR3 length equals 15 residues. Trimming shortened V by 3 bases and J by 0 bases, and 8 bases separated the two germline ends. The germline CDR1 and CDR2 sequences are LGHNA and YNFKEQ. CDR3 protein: CASSHPLTNTGELFF. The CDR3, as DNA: TGTGCCAGCAGCCACCCCCTCACGAACACCGGGGAGCTGTTTTTT.

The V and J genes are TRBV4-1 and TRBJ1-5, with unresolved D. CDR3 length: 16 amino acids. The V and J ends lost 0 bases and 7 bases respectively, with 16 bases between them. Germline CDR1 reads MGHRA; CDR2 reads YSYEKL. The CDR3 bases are TGCGCCAGCAGCCAAGACATGGTGAGGGTAGACCAGCCCCAGCATTTT. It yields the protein CASSQDMVRVDQPQHF.

CDR3 residues: CASRSTSYEQYF. The CDR3 nucleotides read TGTGCCAGCAGGTCGACAAGCTACGAGCAGTACTTC. The rearrangement joins TRBV2 to TRBJ2-7, with D unclear. Germline assignment: CDR1 SNHLY and CDR2 FYNNEI. The CDR3 consists of 12 residues. V was clipped by 6 bases and J by 3 bases, with 9 bases between them.

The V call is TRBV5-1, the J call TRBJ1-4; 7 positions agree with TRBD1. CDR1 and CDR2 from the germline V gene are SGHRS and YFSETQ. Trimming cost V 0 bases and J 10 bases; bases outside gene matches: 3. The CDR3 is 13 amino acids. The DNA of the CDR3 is TGCGCCAGCAGCTTGGGCTACAGGGGAAAACTGTTTTTT. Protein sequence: CASSLGYRGKLFF.

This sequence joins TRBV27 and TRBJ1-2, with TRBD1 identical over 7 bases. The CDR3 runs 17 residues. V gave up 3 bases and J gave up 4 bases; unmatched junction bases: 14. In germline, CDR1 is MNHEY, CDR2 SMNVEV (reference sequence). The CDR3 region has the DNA TGTGCCAGCAGTTTTATCGGGGACAGAGGTTTACTCTATGGCTACACCTTC. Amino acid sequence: CASSFIGDRGLLYGYTF.